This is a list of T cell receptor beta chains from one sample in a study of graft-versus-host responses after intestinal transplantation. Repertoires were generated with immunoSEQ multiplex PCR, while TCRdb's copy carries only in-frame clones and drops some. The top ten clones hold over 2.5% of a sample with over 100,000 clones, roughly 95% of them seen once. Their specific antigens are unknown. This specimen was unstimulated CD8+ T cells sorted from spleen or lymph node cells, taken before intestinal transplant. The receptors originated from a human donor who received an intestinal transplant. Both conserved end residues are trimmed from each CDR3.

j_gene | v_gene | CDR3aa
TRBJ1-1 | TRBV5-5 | ASSENRVTEAF
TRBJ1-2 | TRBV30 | AWSVATGNYGYT
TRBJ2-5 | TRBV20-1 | SVKAETQY
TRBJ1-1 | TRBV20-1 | SAREGAEAF
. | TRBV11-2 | ASSLAGIYEQY
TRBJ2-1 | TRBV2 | ASSGVLVDNSGRRNEQF
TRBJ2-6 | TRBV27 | ASSPRDRKIPGANVLT
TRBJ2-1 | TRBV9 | ASSVDISYNEQF
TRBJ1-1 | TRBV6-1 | ASTLGVNTEAF
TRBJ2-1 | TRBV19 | ASSIVATESRSYNEQF
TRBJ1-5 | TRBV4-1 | ASSLRPGPSSNQPQH
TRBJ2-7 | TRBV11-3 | ASSPPGGGNEQY
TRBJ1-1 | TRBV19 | ASSLAGGGGTEAF
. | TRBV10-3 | AISESGGREYEQY
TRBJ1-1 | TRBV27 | ASSLLSSGQEAF
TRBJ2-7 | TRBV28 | ASSADSLGQY
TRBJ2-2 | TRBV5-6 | ASSLGTNGELF
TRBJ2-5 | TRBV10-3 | AISEGLAGSPRETQY
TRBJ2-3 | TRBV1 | TSSLPAPILASTDTQY
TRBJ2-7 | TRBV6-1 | ASSEEVVRVGNEQY
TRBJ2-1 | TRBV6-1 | ASSELASGRKEF
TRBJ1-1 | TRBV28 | ASRKDSYRDEAF
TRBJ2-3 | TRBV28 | ASSLSYEGTDTQY
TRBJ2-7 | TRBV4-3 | ASSQDSGSYEQY
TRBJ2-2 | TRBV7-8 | ASSLAPKISGRRFAGELF
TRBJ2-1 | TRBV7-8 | ASSLGYDGSPYNEQF
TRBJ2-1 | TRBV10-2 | ASSPSSYNEQF
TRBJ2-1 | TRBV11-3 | ASSYSYNEQF
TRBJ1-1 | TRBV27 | ASSLGAGNTEAF
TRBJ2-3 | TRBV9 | ASSGDSIRRDPTDTQY
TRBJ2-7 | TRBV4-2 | ASSEGAGGGYEQY